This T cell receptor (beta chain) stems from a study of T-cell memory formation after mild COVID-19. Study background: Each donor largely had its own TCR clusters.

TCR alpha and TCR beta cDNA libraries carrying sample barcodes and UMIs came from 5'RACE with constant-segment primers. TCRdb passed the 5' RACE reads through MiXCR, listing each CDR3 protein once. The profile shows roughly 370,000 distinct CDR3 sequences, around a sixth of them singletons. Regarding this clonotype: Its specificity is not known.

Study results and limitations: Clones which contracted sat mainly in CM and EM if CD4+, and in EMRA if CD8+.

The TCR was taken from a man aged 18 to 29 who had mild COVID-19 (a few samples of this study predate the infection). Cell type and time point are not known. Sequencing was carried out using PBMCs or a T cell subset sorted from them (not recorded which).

As DNA, the CDR3 is TGTGCCAGCAGCTTGCCCAGCGAAGGTGCTTTCTTT. It encodes CASSLPSEGAFF. The chain joins TRBV5-5 to TRBJ1-1; D call uncertain. Germline V gene lookup returns CDR1 SGHKS and CDR2 YYEKEE (reference sequence). With 1 base removed from V and 11 bases from J, the gap between germline ends came to 12 bases. The CDR3 consists of 12 residues.